This T cell receptor beta chain was recovered during a study of blood T cell repertoires in COVID-19. The method was immunoSEQ multiplex PCR; TCRdb's version includes in-frame clones alone and lacks a portion of them. Of about 130,000 clones listed, under 90% were seen once; the top ten hold 9% to 15%. In germline, CDR1 is SGDLS, CDR2 YYNGEE. V dropped 2 bases and J dropped 0 bases, with 9 bases sitting between them. The CDR3 has 15 residues. The chain combines TRBV9 with TRBJ1-3; D possibly corresponds to TRBD1 (5 bases). The sequence came from a woman aged 55-69 years with acute or convalescent COVID-19. Sample: peripheral blood. CDR3 DNA sequence: TGTGCCAGCAGCGTGACAGAAAACTCTGGAAACACCATATATTTT. Protein: CASSVTENSGNTIYF.